What follows is one T cell receptor beta chain and its context. V lost 7 bases, J lost 4 bases, and 3 bases stayed unmatched. The CDR3 has 12 residues. Germline V gene data show CDR1 as SQVTM and CDR2 as ANQGSEA. This entry comes from a study of blood T cell repertoires in COVID-19. About the study: The United States, Italy and Spain were the sources of the acute and convalescent COVID-19 samples. T cells, B-cell-depleted T cells, or PBMCs supplied cDNA or gDNA.

Per the study methods: The assay estimated nucleated cells by amplifying reference gene primers. Produced via immunoSEQ multiplex PCR; TCRdb's table is partial and in-frame only. From that table come the V and J calls and clone size; the DNA was used to work out D and trimming. The sample lists 45,000 to 65,000 clones; around 80% were seen once. The chain is built from TRBV29-1 and TRBJ2-7; 11 positions match TRBD1. This TCR came from a woman aged 80 or over with acute or convalescent COVID-19. Sequencing was carried out using peripheral blood. Here the CDR3 reads CSGGTGGYEQYF. The CDR3, as DNA: TGCAGCGGCGGGACAGGGGGGTACGAGCAGTACTTC.